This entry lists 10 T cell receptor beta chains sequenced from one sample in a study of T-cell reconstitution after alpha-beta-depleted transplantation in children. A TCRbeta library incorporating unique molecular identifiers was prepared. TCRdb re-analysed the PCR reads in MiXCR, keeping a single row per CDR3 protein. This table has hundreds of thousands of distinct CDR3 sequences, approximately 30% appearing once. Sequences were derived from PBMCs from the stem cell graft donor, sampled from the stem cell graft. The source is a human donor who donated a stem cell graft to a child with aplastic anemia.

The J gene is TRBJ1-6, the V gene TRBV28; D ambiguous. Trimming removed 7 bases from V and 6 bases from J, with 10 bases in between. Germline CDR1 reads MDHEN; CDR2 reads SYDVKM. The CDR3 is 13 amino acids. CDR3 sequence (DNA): TGTGCCAGCAAGGGAGACCTTAATTCACCCCTCCACTTT. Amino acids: CASKGDLNSPLHF.

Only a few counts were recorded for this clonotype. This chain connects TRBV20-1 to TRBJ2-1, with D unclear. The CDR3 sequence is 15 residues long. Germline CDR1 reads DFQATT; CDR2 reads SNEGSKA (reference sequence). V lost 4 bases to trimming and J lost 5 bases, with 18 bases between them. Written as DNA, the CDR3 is TGCAGTGCTATTAATGCGGCAAGGGAAAACAATGAGCAGTTCTTC. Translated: CSAINAARENNEQFF.

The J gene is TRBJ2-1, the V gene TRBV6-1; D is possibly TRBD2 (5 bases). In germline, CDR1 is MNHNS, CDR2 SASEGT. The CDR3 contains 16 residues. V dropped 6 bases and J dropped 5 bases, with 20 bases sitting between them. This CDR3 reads CASSAHGGPINNEQFF. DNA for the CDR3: TGTGCCAGCAGCGCCCACGGAGGCCCCATTAACAATGAGCAGTTCTTC.

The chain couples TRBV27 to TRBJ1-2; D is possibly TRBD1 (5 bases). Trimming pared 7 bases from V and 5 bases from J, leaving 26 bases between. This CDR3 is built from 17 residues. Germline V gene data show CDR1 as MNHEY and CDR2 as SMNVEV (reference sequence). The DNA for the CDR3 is TGTGCCAGCACCAACCTGGGGCAACCGGCACAAGTTTATGGCTACACCTTC. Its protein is CASTNLGQPAQVYGYTF.

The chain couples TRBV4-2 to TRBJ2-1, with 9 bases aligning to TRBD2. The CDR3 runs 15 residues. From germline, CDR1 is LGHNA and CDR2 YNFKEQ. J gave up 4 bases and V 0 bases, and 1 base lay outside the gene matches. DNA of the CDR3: TGTGCCAGCAGCCAAGAGACTAGCGGTTACAATGAGCAGTTCTTC. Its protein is CASSQETSGYNEQFF.

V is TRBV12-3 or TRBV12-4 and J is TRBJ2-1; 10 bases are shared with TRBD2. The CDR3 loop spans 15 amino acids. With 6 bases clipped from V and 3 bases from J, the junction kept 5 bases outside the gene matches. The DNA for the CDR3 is TGTGCCAGCAGATGGACTAGCGGCAACTACAATGAGCAGTTCTTC. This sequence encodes CASRWTSGNYNEQFF.

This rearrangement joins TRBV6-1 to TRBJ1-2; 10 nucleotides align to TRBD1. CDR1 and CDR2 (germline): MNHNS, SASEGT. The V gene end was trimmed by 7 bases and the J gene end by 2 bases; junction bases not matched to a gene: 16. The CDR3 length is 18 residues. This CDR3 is CASNRKLTGGAVNYGYTF. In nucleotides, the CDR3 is TGTGCCAGCAATAGAAAACTGACAGGGGGCGCTGTCAACTATGGCTACACCTTC.

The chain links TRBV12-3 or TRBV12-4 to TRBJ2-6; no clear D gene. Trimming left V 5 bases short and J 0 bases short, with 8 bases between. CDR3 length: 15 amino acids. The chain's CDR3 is CASSRGSSGANVLTF. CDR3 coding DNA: TGTGCCAGCAGTAGAGGAAGCTCTGGGGCCAACGTCCTGACTTTC.

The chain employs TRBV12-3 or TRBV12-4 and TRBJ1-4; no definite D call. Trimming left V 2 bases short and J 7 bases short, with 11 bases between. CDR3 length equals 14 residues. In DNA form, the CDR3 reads TGTGCCAGCAGTTTATTGGGTGAGGGTGAAAAACTGTTTTTT. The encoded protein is CASSLLGEGEKLFF.

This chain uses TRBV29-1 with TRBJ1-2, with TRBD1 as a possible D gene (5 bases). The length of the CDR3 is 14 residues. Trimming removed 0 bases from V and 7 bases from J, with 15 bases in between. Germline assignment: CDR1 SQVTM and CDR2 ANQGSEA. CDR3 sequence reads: CSVEERGLLGGYTF. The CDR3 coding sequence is TGCAGCGTTGAAGAACGGGGGTTGCTGGGTGGCTACACCTTC.